This T cell receptor beta chain appears in the sequencing data of a study of glioma-infiltrating T cells after dendritic cell vaccination. Primers: 60 V beta forward and 13 J beta reverse. The protocol was immunoSEQ multiplex PCR, while the TCRdb copy is restricted to in-frame clones and leaves out a portion. Altogether about 82,000 clones are present, about 90% being singletons, with the ten largest covering approximately 2.9%. Trimming at V came to 0 bases and at J to 8 bases, leaving 7 bases not matched to a gene. The germline CDR1 and CDR2 sequences are MGHRA and YSYEKL. The CDR3 has 16 amino acids.

Sequencing used blood, obtained before dendritic cell vaccination. The origin of this receptor is a human donor with glioblastoma. The rearrangement links TRBV4-1 to TRBJ2-1, with TRBD2 matching 10 bases. The chain's CDR3 is CASSQDQREGVHEQFF. CDR3 DNA sequence: TGCGCCAGCAGCCAAGATCAGCGGGAGGGCGTCCATGAGCAGTTCTTC.